The 19 T cell receptor beta chains below all came from one sample that was sequenced in a study of shared T cell receptors in the human thymus. Sequencing used immunoSEQ multiplex PCR; TCRdb keeps in-frame clones, though not all of them. The top ten hold about 0.011% of the sample, which has some 760,000 clones, 70% to 90% seen once. This sample also appeared in a second study, on human thymus T cells.

The sample was thymocytes. The receptor set was obtained from a girl less than two years old with a congenital heart defect.

The chain couples TRBV7-2 to TRBJ2-7; 10 nucleotides line up with TRBD2. V shed 8 bases and J 3 bases; nucleotides not matched to a gene: 7. This CDR3 comprises 14 residues. Germline V lookup: CDR1 SGHTA, CDR2 FQGNSA. The CDR3 loop is CASFKRGGDYEQYF. CDR3 DNA: TGTGCCAGCTTTAAGCGGGGGGGAGACTACGAGCAGTACTTC.

The chain combines TRBV9 with TRBJ2-1; TRBD2 aligns across 16 bases. Germline lookup yields CDR1 SGDLS and CDR2 YYNGEE. The CDR3 totals 21 residues. The ends lost 2 bases at V and 2 bases at J; junction bases unmatched: 13. The CDR3 loop reads CASSVGTSGGAARDTYNEQFF. The DNA for the CDR3 is TGTGCCAGCAGCGTGGGGACTAGCGGGGGGGCGGCCCGGGACACCTACAATGAGCAGTTCTTC.

A single count supports this clone. The V and J genes are TRBV11-1 and TRBJ2-2; TRBD2 matches at 14 bases. CDR1 is SGHAT and CDR2 is FQDESV in the germline V gene (reference sequence). The CDR3 is 18 amino acids. Trimming at V came to 3 bases and at J to 6 bases, leaving 9 bases not matched to a gene. The CDR3, as DNA: TGTGCCAGCAGCTTCCCGGTCGTGACTAGCGGGGGGGCCGGGGAGCTGTTTTTT. It specifies CASSFPVVTSGGAGELFF. The entire variable domain, with the rest obtained from reference TRBV11-1 and TRBJ2-2, is as follows: EAEVAQSPRYKITEKSQAVAFWCDPISGHATLYWYRQILGQGPELLVQFQDESVVDDSQLPKDRFSAERLKGVDSTLKIQPAELGDSAMYLCASSFPVVTSGGAGELFFGEGSRLTVL.

The chain carries TRBV6-1 and TRBJ1-3, with 9 bases aligning to TRBD1. Trimming at V came to 6 bases and at J to 8 bases, leaving 8 bases not matched to a gene. This CDR3 is 14 amino acids long. Per germline, CDR1 MNHNS and CDR2 SASEGT. The CDR3: CASSTWDRVYTIYF. CDR3 bases: TGTGCCAGCAGCACTTGGGACAGGGTATACACCATATATTTT.

The V gene is TRBV9, the J gene TRBJ1-6, with D possibly matching TRBD1 (6 bases). The CDR3 has 16 residues. Trimming cost V 4 bases and J 5 bases, with 16 bases left between them. The germline gives CDR1 SGDLS, CDR2 YYNGEE. CDR3 loop: CASSPLIGGDNSPLHF. The CDR3 DNA reads as TGTGCCAGCAGCCCGTTGATAGGGGGGGATAATTCACCCCTCCACTTT. The full variable domain, completed using reference TRBV9 and TRBJ1-6, is DSGVTQTPKHLITATGQRVTLRCSPRSGDLSVYWYQQSLDQGLQFLIQYYNGEERAKGNILERFSAQQFPDLHSELNLSSLELGDSALYFCASSPLIGGDNSPLHFGNGTRLTVT.

The chain carries TRBV2 and TRBJ1-2; D might be TRBD1 (5 bases). The CDR3 is 12 amino acids. Trimming left V 11 bases short and J 3 bases short, with 13 bases between. From germline, CDR1 is SNHLY and CDR2 FYNNEI. CDR3 sequence: CAPMRGDYGYTF. The CDR3 region has the DNA TGTGCCCCCATGCGGGGCGACTATGGCTACACCTTC.

This sequence joins TRBV4-1 and TRBJ1-2; D ambiguous. Trimming stripped 0 bases from V and 4 bases from J, with 9 bases between. CDR1 MGHRA and CDR2 YSYEKL come from the germline V gene. The CDR3 sequence is 14 residues long. Here the CDR3 DNA reads TGCGCCAGCAGCCAAGATCGGTTCCCCTATGGCTACACCTTC. Translating it yields CASSQDRFPYGYTF.

This clone was recorded once. This sequence joins TRBV25-1 and TRBJ1-4, with unresolved D. The V end lost 2 bases, the J end lost 7 bases, and 17 bases lay between the germline ends. Germline assignment: CDR1 MGHDK and CDR2 SYGVNS. CDR3 size: 16 residues. In nucleotides, the CDR3 is TGTGCCAGCAGTGAACTTAGACTTGATCGTCGTGAAAAACTGTTTTTT. Protein: CASSELRLDRREKLFF.

The chain combines TRBV11-2 with TRBJ1-2, with 12 bases matching TRBD1. V was pared by 1 base and J by 7 bases, with 7 bases of the junction left unmatched. Per germline, CDR1 SGHAT and CDR2 FQNNGV. This CDR3 comprises 16 residues. The CDR3, as DNA: TGTGCCAGCAGCTTAGCCCAGGGACAGGGGGCTGGTGGCTACACCTTC. Translation: CASSLAQGQGAGGYTF.

The V gene is TRBV7-2, the J gene TRBJ2-2; 13 bases are a match to TRBD2. The CDR3 is 18 residues long. CDR1 is SGHTA, CDR2 FQGNSA, per germline. The junction had 9 bases not matched to a gene; V was cut back by 6 bases and J by 2 bases. CDR3: CASSSRLAGGGNTGELFF. The DNA for the CDR3 is TGTGCCAGCAGTTCCCGACTAGCGGGGGGTGGAAACACCGGGGAGCTGTTTTTT.

V usage is TRBV9 and J usage is TRBJ2-7; TRBD2 aligns across 13 bases. With 4 bases clipped from V and 0 bases from J, the junction kept 7 bases outside the gene matches. The germline gives CDR1 SGDLS, CDR2 YYNGEE. The CDR3 length is 17 residues. CDR3 nucleotide sequence: TGTGCCAGCAGCCCGCCCGGGACTAGCGGGGCCTCCTACGAGCAGTACTTC. Translated, it gives CASSPPGTSGASYEQYF.

The chain couples TRBV12-5 to TRBJ1-1; no reliable D call. Trimming pared 0 bases from V and 1 base from J, leaving 15 bases between. This CDR3 has 17 residues. Germline values: CDR1 LGHNT, CDR2 FRNRAP. The CDR3 DNA sequence: TGTGCTAGTGGTTTGGTACCGGGAGCAAGATGGAACACTGAAGCTTTCTTT. Its translation: CASGLVPGARWNTEAFF.

This clone was counted a single time. The genes are TRBV19 and TRBJ1-2, with 7 bases lining up with TRBD1. The CDR3 is 18 amino acids. CDR1 and CDR2 (germline): LNHDA, SQIVND (reference sequence). The junction had 20 bases not matched to a gene; V was cut back by 9 bases and J by 1 base. The CDR3 sequence is CASHHPGQDPTYNYGYTF. In DNA form, the CDR3 reads TGTGCCAGCCACCACCCAGGACAGGACCCAACTTATAACTATGGCTACACCTTC.

This sequence joins TRBV6-1 and TRBJ1-1; a weak D match, TRBD1 (6 bases). With 5 bases removed from V and 4 bases from J, the gap between germline ends came to 17 bases. Germline loops: CDR1 MNHNS, CDR2 SASEGT. The CDR3 totals 15 residues. This CDR3 reads CASSPGQGRPTEAFF. CDR3 DNA sequence: TGTGCCAGCAGTCCCGGGCAGGGGCGCCCCACTGAAGCTTTCTTT.

V and J are TRBV4-2 and TRBJ2-5; D may be TRBD2 (5 bases). V was trimmed by 1 base and J by 2 bases, leaving 17 bases between them. The germline V gene has CDR1 LGHNA and CDR2 YNFKEQ. This CDR3 comprises 17 residues. The CDR3 sequence: CASSQVSGVVPQETQYF. The CDR3 DNA sequence: TGTGCCAGCAGCCAAGTTTCCGGGGTCGTACCTCAAGAGACCCAGTACTTC.

This sequence joins TRBV5-1 and TRBJ2-3; perhaps TRBD1 as D (5 bases). Trimming shortened V by 0 bases and J by 0 bases, and 11 bases separated the two germline ends. Germline V gives CDR1 SGHRS, CDR2 YFSETQ. CDR3 length: 16 residues. The CDR3 coding sequence is TGCGCCAGCAGCTTGGTGACAGCGATAAGCACAGATACGCAGTATTTT. Translating it yields CASSLVTAISTDTQYF.

V gene TRBV5-8 combines with J gene TRBJ1-1; 7 bases agree with TRBD1. Trimming cost V 1 base and J 4 bases; bases outside gene matches: 10. The CDR3 covers 16 residues. Germline-derived CDR1 and CDR2 are SGHTS and YDEGEE. CDR3 region: CASSLKGADWSTEAFF. CDR3 DNA sequence: TGTGCCAGCAGCTTGAAGGGGGCTGATTGGAGCACTGAAGCTTTCTTT.

The genes are TRBV25-1 and TRBJ2-5, with 7 bases aligning to TRBD1. Germline V gene lookup returns CDR1 MGHDK and CDR2 SYGVNS. CDR3 size: 13 residues. V shed 7 bases, J shed 3 bases, and the junction held 5 bases outside the gene matches. The CDR3 sequence is CASTGTGEETQYF. As DNA, the CDR3 is TGTGCCAGCACAGGTACAGGGGAAGAGACCCAGTACTTC. The full variable domain, completed using reference TRBV25-1 and TRBJ2-5, is EADIYQTPRYLVIGTGKKITLECSQTMGHDKMYWYQQDPGMELHLIHYSYGVNSTEKGDLSSESTVSRIRTEHFPLTLESARPSHTSQYLCASTGTGEETQYFGPGTRLLVL.

This clone was seen only once. Additional DNA sequences in this sample encode the identical CDR3. The rearrangement uses TRBV6-5 and TRBJ1-6; 8 nucleotides agree with TRBD1. CDR1 MNHEY and CDR2 SVGAGI come from the germline V gene. The J segment lost 10 bases and the V segment lost 6 bases, leaving 11 bases of the junction unmatched. The CDR3 runs to 15 residues. The DNA for the CDR3 is TGTGCCAGCAGACCTAGGACAGGGTGGGAATCACCCCTCCACTTT. Translating gives CASRPRTGWESPLHF.